The 26 T cell receptor beta chains in this list originate from one sample, sequenced in a study of identical twins. One entry per CDR3 protein results from TCRdb running MiXCR on the 5' RACE reads. The sample has about 530,000 distinct CDR3 sequences; 20% to 25% are singletons. In addition, the sample was reused for a study of yellow fever vaccine responses in identical twins.

Sequenced input: CD4+ T cells sorted from blood. The receptors originated from a woman between 18 and 30 years old in good health.

The table lists this clonotype with a few counts. This rearrangement joins TRBV20-1 to TRBJ2-1; 13 bases align to TRBD2. The CDR3 has 15 amino acids. V was clipped by 2 bases and J by 9 bases; unmatched bases: 7. Germline V gene lookup returns CDR1 DFQATT and CDR2 SNEGSKA (reference sequence). The CDR3 DNA reads TGCAGTGCTAGACTCCGGACTAGCGGGAGTGGTGAGCAGTTCTTC. Its translation: CSARLRTSGSGEQFF.

The chain couples TRBV18 to TRBJ2-2; D gene unclear. The germline gives CDR1 KGHSH, CDR2 LQKENI. V was trimmed by 2 bases and J by 4 bases, leaving 11 bases between them. This CDR3 spans 15 amino acids. CDR3: CASSPSQGPTGELFF. The CDR3 region has the DNA TGTGCCAGCTCACCATCACAAGGACCCACCGGGGAGCTGTTTTTT. Drawing the rest from reference TRBV18 and TRBJ2-2, the complete variable domain is NAGVMQNPRHLVRRRGQEARLRCSPMKGHSHVYWYRQLPEEGLKFMVYLQKENIIDESGMPKERFSAEFPKEGPSILRIQQVVRGDSAAYFCASSPSQGPTGELFFGEGSRLTVL.

This clonotype has a handful of counts. This sequence joins TRBV11-2 and TRBJ2-7, with a weak D call TRBD1 (6 bases). Per germline, CDR1 SGHAT and CDR2 FQNNGV. The V gene lost 1 base and the J gene lost 0 bases, with 16 bases spanning the gap. There are 17 residues in the CDR3. The CDR3 region has the DNA TGTGCCAGCAGCTTAGTCGGTCAGGGGCCGACCTCCTACGAGCAGTACTTC. As protein: CASSLVGQGPTSYEQYF.

This chain connects TRBV5-1 to TRBJ2-3; D may be TRBD1 or TRBD2 (5 bases each). The CDR3 has 18 amino acids. The germline V and J ends were trimmed by 0 bases and 1 base, with 18 bases remaining between them. Germline loops: CDR1 SGHRS, CDR2 YFSETQ. The CDR3 DNA reads as TGCGCCAGCAGCTTGGCGGGGCCTCAGGGTGGGGGCACAGATACGCAGTATTTT. This gives the protein CASSLAGPQGGGTDTQYF.

This clonotype has only a few counts. The chain uses TRBV29-1 and TRBJ1-1; D is perhaps TRBD1 (5 bases). The CDR3 covers 13 residues. Per germline, CDR1 SQVTM and CDR2 ANQGSEA. Trimming removed 7 bases at V and 0 bases at J, with 12 bases between. CDR3 amino acids: CSGQPELNTEAFF. CDR3 nucleotides: TGCAGCGGACAGCCGGAATTGAACACTGAAGCTTTCTTT.

The chain joins TRBV3-1 to TRBJ2-2; no firm D call. Trimming cost V 4 bases and J 2 bases, with 5 bases left between them. CDR3 length equals 13 residues. Germline values: CDR1 LGHDT, CDR2 YNNKEL (reference sequence). As DNA, the CDR3 is TGTGCCAGCAGCCCATTCAACACCGGGGAGCTGTTTTTT. This encodes CASSPFNTGELFF.

This clonotype was found a few times. The rearrangement joins TRBV4-1 to TRBJ2-1; the D gene could be TRBD1 or TRBD2 (5 bases each). V lost 3 bases, J lost 6 bases, and 33 bases lay in between. The CDR3 consists of 21 residues. CDR1 MGHRA and CDR2 YSYEKL come from the germline V gene. The CDR3 DNA follows: TGCGCCAGCAGCCAGAGGGAAGGGACCTTAGCTAACCTACAGTCCCCCAATGAGCAGTTCTTC. Translated: CASSQREGTLANLQSPNEQFF.

This chain uses TRBV4-1 with TRBJ1-4; D is unresolved. Trimming shortened V by 0 bases and J by 0 bases, and 14 bases separated the two germline ends. Per the germline V gene, CDR1 is MGHRA and CDR2 is YSYEKL. This CDR3 is 18 amino acids long. The CDR3 DNA is TGCGCCAGCAGCCAAGAAGGGCGTAGGCGAGCAACTAATGAAAAACTGTTTTTT. Translated, it gives CASSQEGRRRATNEKLFF.

This clonotype showed up just a few times. The chain carries TRBV13 and TRBJ2-5; tentatively, D is TRBD2 (5 bases). This CDR3 has 16 residues. The germline CDR1 and CDR2 sequences are PRHDT and FYEKMQ (reference sequence). With 3 bases removed from V and 2 bases from J, the gap between germline ends came to 16 bases. Here the CDR3 reads CASSLWQRSSQETQYF. DNA for the CDR3: TGTGCCAGCAGCTTGTGGCAGCGGAGCAGTCAAGAGACCCAGTACTTC.

This chain links TRBV29-1 with TRBJ2-5; 7 positions match TRBD2. CDR3 length equals 16 residues. J lost 1 base, V lost 2 bases, and 10 bases had no gene match. The germline V gene has CDR1 SQVTM and CDR2 ANQGSEA. The CDR3 DNA reads TGCAGCGTTGAACCCCTGTGGGGCGGGGGCCAAGAGACCCAGTACTTC. Its protein is CSVEPLWGGGQETQYF.

This clonotype was detected a few times. This chain links TRBV20-1 with TRBJ2-3; D not resolved. The CDR3 has 15 residues. Germline-derived CDR1 and CDR2 are DFQATT and SNEGSKA (reference sequence). The ends were cut back, 5 bases at V and 1 base at J, with 16 bases in the middle. The CDR3, as DNA: TGCAGTGCTCAGAGACCAAACCTCCGCACAGATACGCAGTATTTT. Protein: CSAQRPNLRTDTQYF.

This clonotype turned up a few times. The chain uses TRBV28 and TRBJ2-2; D not certain. The V and J ends lost 3 bases and 5 bases respectively, with 13 bases between them. The V gene's germline CDR1 is MDHEN and CDR2 SYDVKM. The CDR3 consists of 15 residues. The CDR3 sequence: CASSLRLALTGELFF. The CDR3 DNA reads TGTGCCAGCAGTTTGAGACTGGCGTTGACCGGGGAGCTGTTTTTT.

This clonotype was recorded a few times. The V and J genes are TRBV6-4 and TRBJ1-2; 9 positions agree with TRBD1. With 6 bases clipped from V and 7 bases from J, the junction kept 0 bases outside the gene matches. Germline V gives CDR1 MRHNA, CDR2 SNTAGT. The CDR3 length is 11 residues. CDR3 amino acids: CASRDRGGYTF. CDR3 coding DNA: TGTGCCAGCAGGGACAGGGGTGGCTACACCTTC.

V gene TRBV3-1 combines with J gene TRBJ1-4, with D hard to call. Germline loops: CDR1 LGHDT, CDR2 YNNKEL (reference sequence). Trimming cost V 0 bases and J 10 bases, with 6 bases left between them. The CDR3 loop spans 12 amino acids. CDR3 region: CASSQEIGKLFF. The CDR3 DNA follows: TGTGCCAGCAGCCAAGAAATTGGAAAACTGTTTTTT.

In its sample, this clonotype was seen a few times. The V call is TRBV20-1, the J call TRBJ1-6; the D gene is possibly TRBD1 (6 bases). CDR1 and CDR2 from the germline V gene are DFQATT and SNEGSKA (reference sequence). This CDR3 spans 17 amino acids. Trimming took off 0 bases at V and 2 bases at J, with 14 bases between the two ends. CDR3 DNA sequence: TGCAGTGCTAGAGAGACAGGAATCATCCCCTATAATTCACCCCTCCACTTT. It is translated as CSARETGIIPYNSPLHF.

The chain employs TRBV10-3 and TRBJ2-3; 8 bases agree with TRBD2. Germline CDR1 reads ENHRY; CDR2 reads SYGVKD. V shed 7 bases, J shed 3 bases, and the junction held 6 bases outside the gene matches. The CDR3 is 14 amino acids. The CDR3 sequence: CAINPGGRTDTQYF. The CDR3 DNA sequence: TGTGCCATCAACCCGGGGGGGAGGACAGATACGCAGTATTTT.

The chain uses TRBV28 and TRBJ2-5; D may be TRBD1 (5 bases). This CDR3 spans 14 amino acids. Trimming shortened V by 6 bases and J by 5 bases, and 16 bases separated the two germline ends. The germline CDR1 and CDR2 sequences are MDHEN and SYDVKM. This chain's CDR3 is CASSWTTMGETQYF. CDR3 bases: TGTGCCAGCAGCTGGACAACCATGGGCGAGACCCAGTACTTC.

This clonotype has more than one count but fewer than ten. This sequence joins TRBV12-3 or TRBV12-4 and TRBJ2-7; D gene unclear. The ends were cut back, 2 bases at V and 2 bases at J, with 7 bases in the middle. This CDR3 has 13 amino acids. CDR3 loop: CASSLTGPYEQYV. CDR3 bases: TGTGCCAGCAGTTTAACCGGCCCCTACGAGCAGTACGTC.

The chain links TRBV5-1 to TRBJ2-3; 7 bases match TRBD2. CDR1 SGHRS and CDR2 YFSETQ come from the germline V gene. The ends lost 4 bases at V and 1 base at J; junction bases unmatched: 12. This CDR3 spans 17 amino acids. This CDR3 is CASSPILGGGGTDTQYF. The CDR3 nucleotides read TGCGCCAGCAGCCCAATACTCGGCGGGGGAGGCACAGATACGCAGTATTTT. Complete variable domain (other parts from reference TRBV5-1 and TRBJ2-3): KAGVTQTPRYLIKTRGQQVTLSCSPISGHRSVSWYQQTPGQGLQFLFEYFSETQRNKGNFPGRFSGRQFSNSRSEMNVSTLELGDSALYLCASSPILGGGGTDTQYFGPGTRLTVL.

The V gene is TRBV4-2, the J gene TRBJ2-3; D tentatively reads TRBD1 or TRBD2 (6 bases each). The CDR3 totals 19 residues. Germline V CDR1 and CDR2: LGHNA, YNFKEQ. Trimming took off 4 bases at V and 2 bases at J, with 25 bases between the two ends. The CDR3 is CASSRRTPGLPGATDTQYF. CDR3 bases: TGTGCCAGCAGCCGCCGAACCCCCGGACTACCGGGGGCCACAGATACGCAGTATTTT.

The chain joins TRBV12-3 or TRBV12-4 to TRBJ1-5, with unresolved D. The CDR3 contains 13 residues. V gave up 5 bases and J gave up 5 bases, with 10 bases separating them. The DNA of the CDR3 is TGTGCCAGCAGTCCAGGACCCGATCAGCCCCAGCATTTT. It codes for CASSPGPDQPQHF.

This clonotype occurred a few times. The gene calls are TRBV5-1 and TRBJ2-3; 9 nucleotides line up with TRBD2. After removal of 4 bases from V and 10 bases from J, the junction contained 10 bases not matched to a gene. Germline V gene lookup returns CDR1 SGHRS and CDR2 YFSETQ. The CDR3 consists of 14 residues. The CDR3 DNA follows: TGCGCCAGCAGCCCGGGACTAGCTAGCGTGGCGCAGTATTTT. Its translation: CASSPGLASVAQYF.

V is TRBV7-2 and J is TRBJ2-7, with D perhaps matching TRBD2 (6 bases). This CDR3 region has 15 residues. The ends were cut back, 0 bases at V and 2 bases at J, with 11 bases in the middle. CDR1 SGHTA and CDR2 FQGNSA come from the germline V gene. CDR3 in DNA: TGTGCCAGCAGCTTAGCAGCGGGTCTCACCTACGAGCAGTACTTC. Amino acids: CASSLAAGLTYEQYF.

The rearrangement links TRBV12-3 or TRBV12-4 to TRBJ1-2; no clear D. The V and J ends lost 6 bases and 4 bases respectively, with 15 bases between them. The CDR3 length is 14 residues. DNA for the CDR3: TGTGCCAGCAGCTTCGACACCTCCATCTATGGCTACACCTTC. As protein: CASSFDTSIYGYTF.

This clonotype came up a few times. The chain links TRBV18 to TRBJ2-5, with 7 nucleotides matching TRBD1. The V gene end was trimmed by 0 bases and the J gene end by 1 base; junction bases not matched to a gene: 2. This CDR3 spans 15 amino acids. Germline values: CDR1 KGHSH, CDR2 LQKENI. In DNA, the CDR3 is TGTGCCAGCTCACCACCGGGACAGACCCAAGAGACCCAGTACTTC. It translates to CASSPPGQTQETQYF.

The chain uses TRBV19 and TRBJ2-7; TRBD2 matches 11 bases. The V and J ends lost 7 bases and 4 bases, in that order; junction bases with no gene match: 9. CDR1 and CDR2 from the germline V gene are LNHDA and SQIVND (reference sequence). The CDR3 is 15 residues long. CDR3 coding DNA: TGTGCCAGTACTGACGGGACTAGCGGAGCATACGAGCAGTACTTC. Protein: CASTDGTSGAYEQYF.